This T cell receptor beta chain was sequenced in a study of T cell responses to AZD1222 COVID-19 vaccine. Libraries were prepared by immunoSEQ multiplex PCR; TCRdb keeps only in-frame clonotypes and omits some of them. The data show about 110,000 clones, with about 88% seen just once and about a sixth held by the top ten. V lost 5 bases to trimming and J lost 0 bases, with 11 bases between them. CDR1 and CDR2 from the germline V gene are MNHEY and SVGAGI. This CDR3 comprises 14 residues. Broader study findings: Just a handful of AZD1222 recipients were seropositive at baseline. Across spike, vaccine-associated CD4 TCRs were found, dominant at 160-218 and 743-854. Repertoire samples came only from after the peak T cell response. Donors in the cohort were predominantly white British and more often female, and clonal diversity was possibly underestimated.

As for this clone: Its specificity is unknown.

The sample in question was peripheral blood, obtained on day 0 of AZD1222 vaccination. The V gene is TRBV6-5, the J gene TRBJ2-7; perhaps TRBD1 as D (6 bases). The origin of this receptor is an adult in good health. The CDR3 loop reads CASSLDRISYEQYV. Written as DNA, the CDR3 is TGTGCCAGCAGTCTTGACAGGATCTCCTACGAGCAGTACGTC.